This TCR beta chain was recovered during a study of vaccination and CD4 T cells after COVID-19. An Oncomine TCR Beta short-read assay was used to sequence the DNA from cultured CD4+ T cells. In TCRdb, the PCR reads were re-called with MiXCR into one record per CDR3 protein. The sample holds about 14,000 distinct CDR3 sequences; around 45% are singletons and the top ten take about 15%. This clonotype was counted only a few times. Its target is not known. Treatment: approximately 11-day PBMC culture with coronavirus spike peptide pools or control peptides (ViraFEST assay). This clonotype was sampled from a human donor with COVID-19. The source material was cultured CD4+ T cells from blood.

CDR3 protein: CASRDPPGENSPLHF. CDR3 sequence (DNA): TGTGCCAGCAGGGACCCCCCGGGTGAGAATTCACCCCTCCACTTT. This chain joins TRBV6-1 and TRBJ1-6; D ambiguous. Germline CDR1 is MNHNS and CDR2 is SASEGT. V was shortened by 6 bases and J by 7 bases, with 16 bases between the two germline ends. The CDR3 covers 15 residues.